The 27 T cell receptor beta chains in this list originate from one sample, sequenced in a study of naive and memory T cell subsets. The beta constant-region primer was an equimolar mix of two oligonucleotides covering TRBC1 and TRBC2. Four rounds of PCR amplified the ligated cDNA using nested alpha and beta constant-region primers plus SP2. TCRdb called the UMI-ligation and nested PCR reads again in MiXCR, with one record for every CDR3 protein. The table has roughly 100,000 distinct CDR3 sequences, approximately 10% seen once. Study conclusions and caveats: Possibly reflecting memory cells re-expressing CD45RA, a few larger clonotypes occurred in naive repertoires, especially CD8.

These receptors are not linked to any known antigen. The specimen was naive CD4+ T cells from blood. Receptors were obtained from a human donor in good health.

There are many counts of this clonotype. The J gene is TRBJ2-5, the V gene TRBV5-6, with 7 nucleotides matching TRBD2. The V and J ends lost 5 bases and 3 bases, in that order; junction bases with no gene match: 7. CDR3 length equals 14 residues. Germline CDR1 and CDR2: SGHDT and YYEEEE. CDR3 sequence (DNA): TGTGCCAGCAGACGGACTAGTCAAAAAGAGACCCAGTACTTC. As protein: CASRRTSQKETQYF.

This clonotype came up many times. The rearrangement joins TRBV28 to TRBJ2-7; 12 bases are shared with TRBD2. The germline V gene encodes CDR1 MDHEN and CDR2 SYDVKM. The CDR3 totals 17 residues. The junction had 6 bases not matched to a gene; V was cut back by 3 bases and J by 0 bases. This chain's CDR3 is CASSLGTSGPDSYEQYF. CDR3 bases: TGTGCCAGCAGTTTGGGGACTAGCGGGCCTGACTCCTACGAGCAGTACTTC.

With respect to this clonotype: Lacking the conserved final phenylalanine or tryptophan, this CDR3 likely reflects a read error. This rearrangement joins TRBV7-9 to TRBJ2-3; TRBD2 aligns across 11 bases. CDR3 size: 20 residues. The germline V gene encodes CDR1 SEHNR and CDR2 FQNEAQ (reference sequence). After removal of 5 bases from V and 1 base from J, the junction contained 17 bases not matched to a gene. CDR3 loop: CASSRPIAGGPASRTDTQYS. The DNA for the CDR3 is TGTGCCAGCAGCCGACCCATAGCGGGGGGGCCAGCATCTCGCACAGATACGCAGTATTCT.

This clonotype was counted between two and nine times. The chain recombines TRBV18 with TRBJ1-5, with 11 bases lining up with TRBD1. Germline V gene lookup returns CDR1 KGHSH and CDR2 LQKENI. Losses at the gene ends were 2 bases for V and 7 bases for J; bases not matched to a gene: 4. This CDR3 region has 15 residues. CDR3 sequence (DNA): TGTGCCAGCTCACCAGGGACAGGGGGAGGACAGCCCCAGCATTTT. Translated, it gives CASSPGTGGGQPQHF. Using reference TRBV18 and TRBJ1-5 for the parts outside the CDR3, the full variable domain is NAGVMQNPRHLVRRRGQEARLRCSPMKGHSHVYWYRQLPEEGLKFMVYLQKENIIDESGMPKERFSAEFPKEGPSILRIQQVVRGDSAAYFCASSPGTGGGQPQHFGDGTRLSIL.

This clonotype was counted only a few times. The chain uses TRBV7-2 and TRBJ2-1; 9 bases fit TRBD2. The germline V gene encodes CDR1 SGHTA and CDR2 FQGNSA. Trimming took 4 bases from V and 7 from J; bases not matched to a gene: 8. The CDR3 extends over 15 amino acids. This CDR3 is CASSSNPAGGNEQFF. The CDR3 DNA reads TGTGCCAGCAGCTCAAACCCCGCGGGAGGGAATGAGCAGTTCTTC.

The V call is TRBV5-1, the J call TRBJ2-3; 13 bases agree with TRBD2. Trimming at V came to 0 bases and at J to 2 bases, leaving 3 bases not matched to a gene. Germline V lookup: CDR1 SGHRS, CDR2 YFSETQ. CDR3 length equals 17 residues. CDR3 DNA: TGCGCCAGCAGCTTGGCGGGGACTAGCGGGAACACAGATACGCAGTATTTT. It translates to CASSLAGTSGNTDTQYF.

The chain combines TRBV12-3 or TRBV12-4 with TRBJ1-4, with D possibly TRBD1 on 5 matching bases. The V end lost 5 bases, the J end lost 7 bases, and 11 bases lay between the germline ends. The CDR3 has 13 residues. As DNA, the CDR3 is TGTGCCAGCAGTCCGGGGGACGTTGAAAAACTGTTTTTT. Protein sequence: CASSPGDVEKLFF.

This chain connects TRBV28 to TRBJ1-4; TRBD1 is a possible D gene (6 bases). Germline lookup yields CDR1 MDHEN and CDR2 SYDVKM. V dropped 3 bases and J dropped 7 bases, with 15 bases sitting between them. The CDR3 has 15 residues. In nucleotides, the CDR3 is TGTGCCAGCAGTTTCCCAGGGGAGGGTCGTGAAAAACTGTTTTTT. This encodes CASSFPGEGREKLFF.

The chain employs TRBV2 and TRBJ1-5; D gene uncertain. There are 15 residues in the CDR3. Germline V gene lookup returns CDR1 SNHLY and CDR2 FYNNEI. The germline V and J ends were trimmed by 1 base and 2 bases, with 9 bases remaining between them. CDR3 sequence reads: CASSEGYLGNQPQHF. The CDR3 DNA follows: TGTGCCAGCAGTGAAGGATACTTGGGCAATCAGCCCCAGCATTTT.

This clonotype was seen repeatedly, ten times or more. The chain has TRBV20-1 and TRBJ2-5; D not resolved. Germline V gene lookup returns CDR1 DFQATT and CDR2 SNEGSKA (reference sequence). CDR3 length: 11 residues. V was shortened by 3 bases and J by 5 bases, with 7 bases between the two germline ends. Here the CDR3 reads CSASDWETQYF. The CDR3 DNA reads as TGCAGTGCTAGTGACTGGGAGACCCAGTACTTC.

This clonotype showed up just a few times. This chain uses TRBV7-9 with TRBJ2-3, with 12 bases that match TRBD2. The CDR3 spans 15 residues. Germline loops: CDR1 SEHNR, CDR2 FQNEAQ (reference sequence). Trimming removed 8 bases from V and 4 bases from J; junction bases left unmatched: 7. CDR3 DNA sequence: TGTGCCAGCGGAACTAGCGGGAGGTTCGCAGATACGCAGTATTTT. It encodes CASGTSGRFADTQYF.

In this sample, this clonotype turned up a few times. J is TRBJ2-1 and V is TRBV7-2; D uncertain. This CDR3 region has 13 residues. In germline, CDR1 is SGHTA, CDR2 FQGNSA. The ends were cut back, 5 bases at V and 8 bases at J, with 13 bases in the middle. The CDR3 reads CASSLTDVHEQFF. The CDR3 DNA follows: TGTGCCAGCAGCCTCACGGATGTACATGAGCAGTTCTTC.

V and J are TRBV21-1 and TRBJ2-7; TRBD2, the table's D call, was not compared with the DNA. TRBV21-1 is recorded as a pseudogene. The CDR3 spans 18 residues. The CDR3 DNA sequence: TGTGCCAGCAGCAAAGAAGGAAGGACTAGCGGGGGTCCCTACGAGCAGTACTTC. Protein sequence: CASSKEGRTSGGPYEQYF.

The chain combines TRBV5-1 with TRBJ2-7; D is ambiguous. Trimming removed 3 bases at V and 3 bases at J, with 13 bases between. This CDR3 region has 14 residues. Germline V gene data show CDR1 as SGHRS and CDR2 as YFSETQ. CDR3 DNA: TGCGCCAGCAGCTCCGATGACAATCGCTACGAGCAGTACTTC. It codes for CASSSDDNRYEQYF. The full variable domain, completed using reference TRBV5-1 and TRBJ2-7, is KAGVTQTPRYLIKTRGQQVTLSCSPISGHRSVSWYQQTPGQGLQFLFEYFSETQRNKGNFPGRFSGRQFSNSRSEMNVSTLELGDSALYLCASSSDDNRYEQYFGPGTRLTVT.

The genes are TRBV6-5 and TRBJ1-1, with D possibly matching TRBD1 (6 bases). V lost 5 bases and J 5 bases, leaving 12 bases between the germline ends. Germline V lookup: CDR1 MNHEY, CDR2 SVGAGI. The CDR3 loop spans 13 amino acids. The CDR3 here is CASSGTGITEAFF. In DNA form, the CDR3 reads TGTGCCAGCAGTGGAACAGGGATTACTGAAGCTTTCTTT.

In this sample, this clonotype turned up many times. The CDR3 DNA reads as TGTGCCTGGAGTGTAGGGGCCCTGAACACTGAAGCTTTCTTT. Amino acid sequence: CAWSVGALNTEAFF. The genes are TRBV30 and TRBJ1-1; tentatively, D is TRBD1 (5 bases). Trimming took 0 bases from V and 0 from J, leaving 8 bases between them. CDR3 length equals 14 residues. Germline V lookup: CDR1 GTSNPN, CDR2 SVGIG (reference sequence).

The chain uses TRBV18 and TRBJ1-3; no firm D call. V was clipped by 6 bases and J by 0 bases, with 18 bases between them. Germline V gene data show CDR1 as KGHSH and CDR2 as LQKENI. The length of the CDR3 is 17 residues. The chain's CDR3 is CASSPVGSAVSGNTIYF. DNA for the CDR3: TGTGCCAGCTCCCCAGTCGGGTCAGCCGTCTCTGGAAACACCATATATTTT.

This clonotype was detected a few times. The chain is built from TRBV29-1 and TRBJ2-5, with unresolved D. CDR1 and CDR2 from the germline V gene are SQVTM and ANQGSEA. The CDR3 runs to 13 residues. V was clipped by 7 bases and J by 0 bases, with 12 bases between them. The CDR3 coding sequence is TGCAGCGGGGGTTTGGGGAACCAAGAGACCCAGTACTTC. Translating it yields CSGGLGNQETQYF.

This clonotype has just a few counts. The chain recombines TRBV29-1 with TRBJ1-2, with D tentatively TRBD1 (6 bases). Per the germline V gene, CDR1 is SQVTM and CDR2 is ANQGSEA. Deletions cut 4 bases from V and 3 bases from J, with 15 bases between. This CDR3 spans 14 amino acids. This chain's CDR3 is CSVVRTGMDYGYTF. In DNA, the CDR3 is TGCAGCGTTGTTCGTACAGGGATGGACTATGGCTACACCTTC.

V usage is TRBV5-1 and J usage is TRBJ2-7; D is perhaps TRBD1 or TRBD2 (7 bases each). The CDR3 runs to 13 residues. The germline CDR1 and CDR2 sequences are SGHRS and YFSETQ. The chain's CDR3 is CATRAGGDHEQYF. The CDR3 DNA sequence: TGCGCTACAAGGGCAGGGGGGGACCACGAGCAGTACTTC.

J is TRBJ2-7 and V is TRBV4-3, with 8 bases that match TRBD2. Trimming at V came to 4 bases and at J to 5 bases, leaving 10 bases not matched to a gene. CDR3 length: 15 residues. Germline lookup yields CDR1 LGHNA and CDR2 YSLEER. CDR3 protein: CASSLRGSGKDEQYF. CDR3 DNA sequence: TGCGCCAGCAGCCTTCGGGGTAGCGGGAAGGACGAGCAGTACTTC.

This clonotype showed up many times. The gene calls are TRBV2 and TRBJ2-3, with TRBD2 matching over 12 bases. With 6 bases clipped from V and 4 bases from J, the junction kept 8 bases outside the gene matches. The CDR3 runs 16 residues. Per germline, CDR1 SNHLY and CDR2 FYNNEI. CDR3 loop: CASRLLAGGPSDTQYF. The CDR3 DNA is TGTGCCAGCAGGCTCCTAGCGGGGGGGCCGTCAGATACGCAGTATTTT.

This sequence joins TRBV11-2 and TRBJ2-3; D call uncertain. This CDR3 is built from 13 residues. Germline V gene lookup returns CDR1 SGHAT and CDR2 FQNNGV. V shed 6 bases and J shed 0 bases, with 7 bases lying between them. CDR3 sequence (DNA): TGTGCCAGCAGGGGGTACAGCACAGATACGCAGTATTTT. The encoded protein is CASRGYSTDTQYF.

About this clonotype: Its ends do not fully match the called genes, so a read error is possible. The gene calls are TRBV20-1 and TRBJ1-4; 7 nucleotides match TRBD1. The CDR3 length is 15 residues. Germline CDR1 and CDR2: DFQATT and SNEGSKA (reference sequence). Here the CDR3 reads CSTRRSTGPNEKLFF. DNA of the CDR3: TGCAGTACTAGGCGGTCGACAGGGCCTAATGAAAAACTGTTTTTT.

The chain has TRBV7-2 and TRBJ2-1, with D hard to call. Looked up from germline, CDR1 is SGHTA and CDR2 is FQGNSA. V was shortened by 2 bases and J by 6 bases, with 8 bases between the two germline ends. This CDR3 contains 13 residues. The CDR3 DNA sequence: TGTGCCAGCAGCTTAATCGTAGTCAATGAGCAGTTCTTC. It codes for CASSLIVVNEQFF. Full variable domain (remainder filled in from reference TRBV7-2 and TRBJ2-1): GAGVSQSPSNKVTEKGKDVELRCDPISGHTALYWYRQSLGQGLEFLIYFQGNSAPDKSGLPSDRFSAERTGGSVSTLTIQRTQQEDSAVYLCASSLIVVNEQFFGPGTRLTVL.

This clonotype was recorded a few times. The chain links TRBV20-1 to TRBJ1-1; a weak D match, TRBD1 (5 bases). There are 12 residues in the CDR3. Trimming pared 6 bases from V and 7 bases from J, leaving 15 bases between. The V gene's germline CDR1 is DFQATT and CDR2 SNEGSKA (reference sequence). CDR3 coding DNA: TGCAGTGCCCGGACCTCCGGGGGTGAAGCTTTCTTT. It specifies CSARTSGGEAFF.

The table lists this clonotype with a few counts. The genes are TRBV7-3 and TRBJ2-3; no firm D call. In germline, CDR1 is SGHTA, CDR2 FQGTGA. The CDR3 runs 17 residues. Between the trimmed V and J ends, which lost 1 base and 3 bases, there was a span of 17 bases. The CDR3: CASSLIPGPMGTDTQYF. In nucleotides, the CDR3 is TGTGCCAGCAGCTTAATTCCCGGACCAATGGGGACAGATACGCAGTATTTT.